Listed below are T cell receptor beta chains from one sample, sequenced in a study of blood T cell repertoires in COVID-19. The data were produced by immunoSEQ multiplex PCR, yet TCRdb's version contains in-frame clones alone and is incomplete. This sample has under 300,000 clones, with 65% to 85% found just once. Sequencing was performed on peripheral blood. Source of these receptors: a woman aged 40 to 50 who had recovered from COVID-19. Each CDR3 is given with its conserved first and last residue. The D gene is left open where the match is weak. Only part of the rows carry a size: once, few, many, or a class if the clone is expanded.

abundance,v_gene,d_gene,j_gene,CDR3nt,CDR3aa
NA,TRBV28,TRBD1,TRBJ1-2,TGTGCCAGCCAAATAGGACAGGGGGCGGGCGGCTACACCTTC,CASQIGQGAGGYTF
NA,TRBV10-3,NA,TRBJ1-3,TGTGCCATCAGGGCGGGGGTCGAGGACACCATATATTTT,CAIRAGVEDTIYF
few,TRBV7-9,NA,TRBJ2-2,TGTGCCAGCAGTATCGGGGAGCTGTTTTTT,CASSIGELFF
NA,TRBV3-1/TRBV3-2,NA,TRBJ1-2,TGTGCCAGCAGCCAAGGCGTAGCGGAGGGCGGCTACACCTTC,CASSQGVAEGGYTF
NA,TRBV28,NA,TRBJ1-5,TGTGCCAGCAGTCCAGGGTGGAATAGCAATCAGCCCCAGCATTTT,CASSPGWNSNQPQHF
NA,TRBV27,TRBD1,TRBJ2-1,TGTGCCAGCGGGCCACCAAAGGACAGGGATGAGCAGTTCTTC,CASGPPKDRDEQFF
NA,TRBV18,NA,TRBJ2-3,TGTGCCAGCTCACCCCCGGGATCCCCGCGAACAGATACGCAGTATTTT,CASSPPGSPRTDTQYF
NA,TRBV20-1,TRBD2,TRBJ2-3,TGCAGTGCTAGTTCCCTTAGCGGGGACCAAGATACGCAGTATTTT,CSASSLSGDQDTQYF
NA,TRBV5-4,TRBD1,TRBJ2-1,TGTGCCAGCAGCTGGACAGGGCGAAATGAGCAGTTCTTC,CASSWTGRNEQFF
NA,TRBV6-5,TRBD1,TRBJ2-3,TGTGCCAGCAGGCCGGGACAGGGGGCCCCAGATACGCAGTATTTT,CASRPGQGAPDTQYF
NA,TRBV28,NA,TRBJ2-1,TGTGCCAGCAGTTGGGATCAGGCGGGCAATGAGCAGTTCTTC,CASSWDQAGNEQFF
NA,TRBV6-6,TRBD1,TRBJ1-1,TGTGCCAGCACCACAACCGGGACAGGAGGGAACACTGAAGCTTTCTTT,CASTTTGTGGNTEAFF
NA,TRBV15,NA,TRBJ1-4,TGTGCCACCAGCAGAGAGTCTACAGACGGCCTGTTTTTT,CATSRESTDGLFF
NA,TRBV30,NA,TRBJ2-4,TGTGCCATCTATTCTAAGCTAGCCAAAAACATTCAGTACTTC,CAIYSKLAKNIQYF
NA,TRBV3-1/TRBV3-2,TRBD1,TRBJ2-7,TGTGCCAGCAGCCAGGGGACAGGCTATTTCTACGAGCAGTACTTC,CASSQGTGYFYEQYF
once,TRBV24-1,TRBD1,TRBJ1-1,TGTGCCACCAGTGACTCTCGACAGGGTAGCCGCACTGAAGCTTTCTTT,CATSDSRQGSRTEAFF
NA,TRBV28,NA,TRBJ1-4,TGTGCCAGCACCGTTCTGGGGGCCTTCAATGAAAAACTGTTTTTT,CASTVLGAFNEKLFF
NA,TRBV6-5,TRBD1,TRBJ2-5,TGTGCCAGCAGCTGGACAGGGGCGGGGAAAGAGACCCAGTACTTC,CASSWTGAGKETQYF
NA,TRBV9,TRBD2,TRBJ2-5,TGTGCCAGCAGCGAAGGAACTAGCGGGGGCTGGGAGACCCAGTACTTC,CASSEGTSGGWETQYF
NA,TRBV5-1,TRBD1,TRBJ1-5,TGCGCCAGCAGCTTGGGGACAGGGGCGAATCAGCCCCAGCATTTT,CASSLGTGANQPQHF
many,TRBV11-2,NA,TRBJ2-3,TGTGCCAGCAGCCTTGGAGACGGCCACACAGATACGCAGTATTTT,CASSLGDGHTDTQYF
NA,TRBV19,TRBD1,TRBJ2-5,TGTGCCAGTAGTATGGGACAGCCAGGAAAAGAGACCCAGTACTTC,CASSMGQPGKETQYF
NA,TRBV7-3,NA,TRBJ1-1,TGTGCCAGCAGCTTAACGTTTGGCTTGAACACTGAAGCTTTCTTT,CASSLTFGLNTEAFF
NA,TRBV24-1,TRBD1,TRBJ1-6,TGTGCCACCAGTGATGGGAACAGGGGACGGAATTCACCCCTCCACTTT,CATSDGNRGRNSPLHF
NA,TRBV5-5,NA,TRBJ1-2,TGTGCCAGCAGGGACAGATCATCGGGGACGGGCGGCTACACCTTC,CASRDRSSGTGGYTF
few,TRBV7-2,TRBD1,TRBJ1-5,TGTGCCAGCAGCTTAGGAGGGGGCCGGCCCCAGCATTTT,CASSLGGGRPQHF
few,TRBV5-1,NA,TRBJ1-2,TGCGCCAGCAGCTTGGCGTCCACAACCCGCGGCTACACCTTC,CASSLASTTRGYTF
NA,TRBV7-9,TRBD2,TRBJ2-7,TGTGCCAGCAGCTTTGTAGCGGGGGGTTTCAACGAGCAGTACTTC,CASSFVAGGFNEQYF
NA,TRBV28,TRBD2,TRBJ2-2,TGTGCCAGCAGGGGAGGGACGAACACCGGGGAGCTGTTTTTT,CASRGGTNTGELFF
NA,TRBV5-1,NA,TRBJ1-6,TGCGCCAGCAGCTTGCACAGGGTGGACTCACCCCTCCACTTT,CASSLHRVDSPLHF
few,TRBV2,NA,TRBJ1-5,TGTGCCAGCAGTGAAGCGACAGGTTATCAGCCCCAGCATTTT,CASSEATGYQPQHF
once,TRBV20-1,NA,TRBJ2-7,TGCAGTGCAGCCTCCGAGGAGCAGTACTTC,CSAASEEQYF
NA,TRBV6-6,TRBD1,TRBJ1-1,TGTGCCAGCAGTTACTTGGGACAGGCGAACACTGAAGCTTTCTTT,CASSYLGQANTEAFF
NA,TRBV29-1,NA,TRBJ2-3,TGCAGCGTTAAGTCCGCGGCAGATACGCAGTATTTT,CSVKSAADTQYF
NA,TRBV27,NA,TRBJ2-7,TGTGCCACCCGGGACTTAACAGAGGACTACGAGCAGTACTTC,CATRDLTEDYEQYF
NA,TRBV7-2,TRBD1,TRBJ2-5,TGTGCCAGCAGCTCCGGGACAGGGAGGGAGACCCAGTACTTC,CASSSGTGRETQYF
once,TRBV7-8,NA,TRBJ1-1,TGTGCCAGCAGCTTGAGGGAGGGAAACACTGAAGCTTTCTTT,CASSLREGNTEAFF
NA,TRBV5-4,NA,TRBJ2-3,TGTGCCAGCAGCTTGGACCGAATCCTCACAACAGATACGCAGTATTTT,CASSLDRILTTDTQYF
NA,TRBV4-1,NA,TRBJ2-5,TGCGCCAGCAGCCTGGGGCCAGGGGAGACCCAGTACTTC,CASSLGPGETQYF
NA,TRBV3-1/TRBV3-2,TRBD1,TRBJ1-2,TGTGCCAGCAGCCCGGGGACAGGGGGCGTCTATGGCTACACCTTC,CASSPGTGGVYGYTF
NA,TRBV5-5,TRBD2,TRBJ2-7,TGTGCCAGCAGCCTGTGGGTAGCGGGGGCCTCCTACGAGCAGTACTTC,CASSLWVAGASYEQYF
NA,TRBV21-1,NA,TRBJ1-1,TGTGCCAGCAGCAAAGTACAGGGACCCGAAGCTTTCTTT,CASSKVQGPEAFF
once,TRBV15,TRBD2,TRBJ2-1,TGTGCCACCAGCAGAGATAGGGGACTAGCGGGGTCGGGTGAGCAGTTCTTC,CATSRDRGLAGSGEQFF
NA,TRBV2,TRBD1,TRBJ1-2,TGTGCCAGCAGTGCCCGGACAGGGACCACCTATGGCTACACCTTC,CASSARTGTTYGYTF
NA,TRBV6-5,TRBD1,TRBJ1-2,TGTGCCAGCAGATCCGGGACAGGGCTCTATGGCTACACCTTC,CASRSGTGLYGYTF
NA,TRBV27,NA,TRBJ2-7,TGTGCCAGCAGTAGGGGGGACTACTTGGATTACGAGCAGTACTTC,CASSRGDYLDYEQYF
NA,TRBV4-2,TRBD2,TRBJ2-1,TGTGCCAGCAGCCAAGGGGGAGGGGCTTTCAATGAGCAGTTCTTC,CASSQGGGAFNEQFF
NA,TRBV7-2,NA,TRBJ1-3,TGTGCCAGCAGGGCAGACAGTTTCTCTGGAAACACCATATATTTT,CASRADSFSGNTIYF
NA,TRBV3-1/TRBV3-2,TRBD1,TRBJ2-1,TGTGCCAGCAGCCTTAATACAGGGGTGAATGAGCAGTTCTTC,CASSLNTGVNEQFF
NA,TRBV11-2,TRBD1,TRBJ2-7,TGTGCCAGCAGCTTAGATTCTCGACAGGGTTCCTACGAGCAGTACTTC,CASSLDSRQGSYEQYF
NA,TRBV10-3,NA,TRBJ2-7,TGTGCCATCGCTCCGGACAGTTTGGACGAGCAGTACTTC,CAIAPDSLDEQYF
NA,TRBV18,NA,TRBJ2-1,TGTGCCAGCTCGTCAGACAGTCGTGAGCAGTTCTTC,CASSSDSREQFF
NA,TRBV25-1,NA,TRBJ2-5,TGTGCCAGCAGTGATCCTAGATCAGCTTGGGAGACCCAGTACTTC,CASSDPRSAWETQYF
NA,TRBV29-1,TRBD1,TRBJ2-7,TGCAGCGTTACAGGGGGCGGGGGCGAGCAGTACTTC,CSVTGGGGEQYF
NA,TRBV6-5,NA,TRBJ1-1,TGTGCCAGCAGAGAGGGGGACGGAGTGAACACTGAAGCTTTCTTT,CASREGDGVNTEAFF
NA,TRBV3-1/TRBV3-2,NA,TRBJ2-7,TGTGCCAGCAGCCAAGATCTGGGGGATGGGGGAGGCGAGCAGTACTTC,CASSQDLGDGGGEQYF
NA,TRBV19,TRBD1,TRBJ1-5,TGTGCCAGTAGTATTCAGGACAGGGGGGGTCAGCCCCAGCATTTT,CASSIQDRGGQPQHF
NA,TRBV28,NA,TRBJ1-5,TGTGCCAGCAGAAATCCAGGGTATGGCAATCAGCCCCAGCATTTT,CASRNPGYGNQPQHF
NA,TRBV30,NA,TRBJ1-5,TGTGCCTGGAGTAGCGGGACACATAGCAATCAGCCCCAGCATTTT,CAWSSGTHSNQPQHF